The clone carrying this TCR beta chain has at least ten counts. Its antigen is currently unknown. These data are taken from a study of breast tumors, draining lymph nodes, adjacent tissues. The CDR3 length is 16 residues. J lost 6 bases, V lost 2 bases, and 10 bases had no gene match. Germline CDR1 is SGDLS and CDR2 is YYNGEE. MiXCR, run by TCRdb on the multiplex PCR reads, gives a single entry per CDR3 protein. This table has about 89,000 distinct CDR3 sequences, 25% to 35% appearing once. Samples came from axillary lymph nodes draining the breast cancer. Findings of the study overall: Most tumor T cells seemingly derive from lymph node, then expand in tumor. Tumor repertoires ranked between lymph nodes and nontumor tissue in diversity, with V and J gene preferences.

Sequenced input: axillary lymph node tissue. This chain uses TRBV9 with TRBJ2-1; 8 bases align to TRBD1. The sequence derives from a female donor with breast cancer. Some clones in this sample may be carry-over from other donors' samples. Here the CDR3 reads CASSVQDRGTINEQFF. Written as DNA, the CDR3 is TGTGCCAGCAGCGTCCAAGACAGGGGCACAATCAATGAGCAGTTCTTC.